Listed below are T cell receptor beta chains from one sample, sequenced in a study of Ad26.COV2.S vaccination and SARS-CoV-2 variants. Libraries were prepared by immunoSEQ multiplex PCR; TCRdb keeps only in-frame clonotypes and omits some of them. This table holds hundreds of thousands of clones, roughly 90% found once. This material consisted of peripheral blood, taken in a trial of Ad26.COV2.S vaccine versus placebo. These receptors all come from a person aged 18-65 years who received the Ad26.COV2.S COVID-19 vaccine or a placebo. The CDR3 runs from the conserved cysteine through the conserved F or W. D genes are given only for firm matches. Rows give clone size only sometimes, using once, few, many, or a class for an expanded clone.

cdr3_aa cdr3_nt j_call d_call clone_size v_call cdr3_length
CASRAGTTETQYF TGTGCCAGCAGGGCCGGGACGACCGAGACCCAGTACTTC TRBJ2-5 NA NA TRBV6-5 13
CASSLTGRGVHEQYF TGTGCCAGCAGCTTAACAGGGAGGGGAGTCCACGAGCAGTACTTC TRBJ2-7 TRBD2 NA TRBV7-3 15
CAISDQTGGADNEQFF TGTGCCATCAGCGACCAAACAGGGGGCGCGGACAATGAGCAGTTCTTC TRBJ2-1 TRBD1 NA TRBV10-3 16
CASTFNPSSYNSPLHF TGTGCCAGCACCTTCAACCCGAGCTCCTATAATTCACCCCTCCACTTT TRBJ1-6 NA NA TRBV5-4 16
CASSLEQGVDYGYTF TGTGCCAGCAGCTTAGAACAGGGAGTAGACTATGGCTACACCTTC TRBJ1-2 NA NA TRBV11-2 15
CASSLGGTIYNEQFF TGTGCCAGCAGCTTGGGGGGGACTATTTACAATGAGCAGTTCTTC TRBJ2-1 TRBD2 NA TRBV5-4 15
CASSFGQGYGYTF TGTGCCAGCAGTTTCGGACAGGGGTATGGCTACACCTTC TRBJ1-2 TRBD1 NA TRBV6-6 13
CAISAESGTGPNGYTF TGTGCCATCAGTGCCGAATCCGGGACAGGCCCCAATGGCTACACCTTC TRBJ1-2 TRBD1 NA TRBV10-3 16
CASTVMRGMGNQPQHF TGTGCCAGTACCGTCATGCGGGGGATGGGCAATCAGCCCCAGCATTTT TRBJ1-5 NA NA TRBV19 16
CAWSVRGSPLHF TGTGCCTGGAGTGTACGCGGATCACCCCTCCACTTT TRBJ1-6 NA NA TRBV30 12
CASSLGGSRNSPLHF TGTGCCAGCAGCTTGGGGGGCTCTCGGAATTCACCCCTCCACTTT TRBJ1-6 NA NA TRBV7-9 15
CASSRDYRQFF TGTGCCAGCAGCCGGGACTATAGGCAGTTCTTC TRBJ2-1 TRBD2 NA TRBV7-9 11
CASSLLGYAGNTEAFF TGTGCCAGCAGCTTACTGGGGTACGCGGGGAACACTGAAGCTTTCTTT TRBJ1-1 NA NA TRBV7-8 16
CASSSGGQSYEQYF TGCGCCAGCAGCTCCGGAGGGCAATCATACGAGCAGTACTTC TRBJ2-7 NA NA TRBV5-1 14
CATSDSISGLPYEQYF TGTGCCACCAGTGACAGTATCAGCGGCCTCCCCTACGAGCAGTACTTC TRBJ2-7 NA NA TRBV24-1 16
CASSLNWVGTTLGYEQYF TGTGCCAGCAGCTTAAATTGGGTTGGGACCACCTTAGGCTACGAGCAGTACTTC TRBJ2-7 NA NA TRBV7-8 18
CASSKLTGRNTEAFF TGCGCCAGCAGCAAACTGACAGGGCGGAACACTGAAGCTTTCTTT TRBJ1-1 TRBD1 NA TRBV5-1 15
CASTGTGRNQPQHF TGTGCCAGCACCGGGACAGGTCGCAATCAGCCCCAGCATTTT TRBJ1-5 TRBD1 NA TRBV7-9 14
CAWSRLLSSGNTIYF TGTGCCTGGAGTAGACTCCTGAGCTCTGGAAACACCATATATTTT TRBJ1-3 NA NA TRBV30 15
CASSQTGGYGTDTQYF TGCGCCAGCAGCCAGACAGGGGGATATGGCACAGATACGCAGTATTTT TRBJ2-3 TRBD1 once TRBV4-3 16
CASSPSGRYNEQFF TGTGCCAGCAGCCCTAGCGGCCGATACAATGAGCAGTTCTTC TRBJ2-1 TRBD2 few TRBV5-4 14
CSVEGDGRFGYTF TGCAGCGTTGAAGGGGACGGTCGCTTTGGCTACACCTTC TRBJ1-2 NA NA TRBV29-1 13
CASSLRDRGDGELFF TGTGCCAGCAGCCTCCGGGACAGGGGCGACGGGGAGCTGTTTTTT TRBJ2-2 TRBD1 NA TRBV7-8 15
CASSPRLGQVSPLHF TGTGCCAGCAGCCCTCGATTGGGGCAGGTATCACCCCTCCACTTT TRBJ1-6 NA NA TRBV3-1/TRBV3-2 15
CASSLGRTNTGELFF TGCGCCAGCAGCCTGGGACGCACGAACACCGGGGAGCTGTTTTTT TRBJ2-2 NA NA TRBV5-1 15
CASSFQENTEAFF TGTGCCAGCAGTTTCCAAGAGAACACTGAAGCTTTCTTT TRBJ1-1 NA NA TRBV27 13
CASSLVGNQPQHF TGTGCCAGCAGTTTGGTAGGGAACCAGCCCCAGCATTTT TRBJ1-5 NA NA TRBV12-3/TRBV12-4 13
CASSSPGRAPGYGYTF TGTGCCAGCAGTTCTCCGGGACGGGCACCTGGCTATGGCTACACCTTC TRBJ1-2 NA NA TRBV6-2/TRBV6-3 16
CATQGRSSEPLFF TGTGCCACTCAGGGCCGAAGCTCGGAACCACTGTTTTTT TRBJ1-4 NA NA TRBV24-1 13
CAWSPQETQYF TGTGCCTGGAGTCCACAAGAGACCCAGTACTTC TRBJ2-5 NA NA TRBV30 11
CASSMIFGGSNEKLFF TGCGCCAGCAGCATGATTTTTGGGGGGTCTAATGAAAAACTGTTTTTT TRBJ1-4 NA NA TRBV5-1 16
CASSAHGDTGELFF TGTGCCAGCAGTGCGCACGGCGACACCGGGGAGCTGTTTTTT TRBJ2-2 NA once TRBV27 14
CASSQESARGGKNIQYF TGTGCCAGCAGCCAAGAATCAGCCCGAGGGGGCAAAAACATTCAGTACTTC TRBJ2-4 NA NA TRBV3-1/TRBV3-2 17
CASSLLWGQGSRATQYF TGTGCCAGCAGCTTGCTTTGGGGACAGGGGTCGAGAGCGACCCAGTACTTC TRBJ2-5 TRBD1 NA TRBV5-6 17
CASSPGDSGPRPYNEQFF TGTGCCAGCAGCCCGGGGGATAGCGGGCCGAGACCCTACAATGAGCAGTTCTTC TRBJ2-1 TRBD2 NA TRBV9 18
CASSLKGEETQYF TGTGCCAGCAGCTTGAAGGGAGAAGAGACCCAGTACTTC TRBJ2-5 NA NA TRBV5-4 13
CASSQDRVYGYTF TGTGCCAGCAGCCAGGACAGAGTCTATGGCTACACCTTC TRBJ1-2 NA NA TRBV6-5 13
CAIGDRSSYEQYF TGTGCCATAGGGGACAGGAGCTCCTACGAGCAGTACTTC TRBJ2-7 TRBD1 few TRBV10-3 13
CASSIGRGPYEQYF TGTGCCAGTAGTATAGGACGAGGACCCTACGAGCAGTACTTC TRBJ2-7 NA NA TRBV19 14
CASSQDPGTAAYNEQFF TGCGCCAGCAGCCAAGATCCCGGGACGGCAGCCTACAATGAGCAGTTCTTC TRBJ2-1 NA NA TRBV4-1 17
CATSEFFTDTQYF TGTGCCACCAGTGAGTTTTTCACAGATACGCAGTATTTT TRBJ2-3 NA once TRBV24-1 13
CASSLTGLAYNEQFF TGCGCCAGCAGCTTAACCGGGCTGGCCTACAATGAGCAGTTCTTC TRBJ2-1 NA NA TRBV5-1 15
CASGLSIDYEQYF TGTGCTAGTGGTTTGTCAATCGACTACGAGCAGTACTTC TRBJ2-7 NA NA TRBV12-5 13
CASSLGQGRDTQYF TGTGCCAGCAGCTTGGGCCAGGGCCGAGATACGCAGTATTTT TRBJ2-3 NA few TRBV7-2 14
CASGWSTQETQYF TGTGCTAGTGGTTGGTCCACCCAAGAGACCCAGTACTTC TRBJ2-5 NA NA TRBV12-5 13
CASRVTSTYEQYF TGTGCCAGCCGTGTAACAAGCACCTACGAGCAGTACTTC TRBJ2-7 NA NA TRBV7-2 13
CASSLERGTGTDTQYF TGTGCCAGCAGCTTAGAGAGGGGGACAGGGACAGATACGCAGTATTTT TRBJ2-3 TRBD1 NA TRBV11-2 16
CATSDFSSGANVLTF TGTGCCACCAGTGATTTCAGCTCTGGGGCCAACGTCCTGACTTTC TRBJ2-6 NA once TRBV24-1 15
CASSQDAPFEKLFF TGTGCCAGCAGCCAAGACGCCCCGTTTGAAAAACTGTTTTTT TRBJ1-4 NA few TRBV5-5 14
CASSVGTSSSYEQYF TGTGCCAGCAGCGTAGGGACTTCCAGCTCCTACGAGCAGTACTTC TRBJ2-7 NA NA TRBV9 15
CSVPGGDRETQYF TGCAGCGTGCCTGGAGGGGATAGGGAGACCCAGTACTTC TRBJ2-5 NA NA TRBV29-1 13
CAISESTGTGGGQPQHF TGTGCCATCAGTGAGTCGACGGGGACAGGGGGCGGGCAGCCCCAGCATTTT TRBJ1-5 TRBD1 once TRBV10-3 17
CASTRLAGGNEQFF TGTGCCAGCACCCGACTAGCGGGAGGGAATGAGCAGTTCTTC TRBJ2-1 TRBD2 NA TRBV27 14
CASSVGAGAQPQHF TGTGCCAGCAGCGTAGGTGCGGGGGCTCAGCCCCAGCATTTT TRBJ1-5 NA NA TRBV9 14
CASSRRQGVRTGELFF TGTGCCAGCAGCCGGCGACAGGGGGTCAGGACCGGGGAGCTGTTTTTT TRBJ2-2 TRBD1 NA TRBV7-2 16
CASSDWGNNEQFF TGTGCCAGCAGTGACTGGGGAAACAATGAGCAGTTCTTC TRBJ2-1 NA NA TRBV6-4 13
CASSPQQDEQYF TGTGCCAGCTCACCACAACAGGACGAGCAGTACTTC TRBJ2-7 NA NA TRBV18 12
CASYWGQGNYGYTF TGCGCCAGCTACTGGGGACAGGGGAACTATGGCTACACCTTC TRBJ1-2 TRBD1 NA TRBV5-1 14
CASSLGGSYEQYF TGTGCCAGCAGCTTGGGGGGATCTTACGAGCAGTACTTC TRBJ2-7 NA NA TRBV11-2 13
CASSPGASGSYNEQFF TGTGCCAGCTCACCAGGGGCTAGCGGCTCCTACAATGAGCAGTTCTTC TRBJ2-1 TRBD2 NA TRBV18 16